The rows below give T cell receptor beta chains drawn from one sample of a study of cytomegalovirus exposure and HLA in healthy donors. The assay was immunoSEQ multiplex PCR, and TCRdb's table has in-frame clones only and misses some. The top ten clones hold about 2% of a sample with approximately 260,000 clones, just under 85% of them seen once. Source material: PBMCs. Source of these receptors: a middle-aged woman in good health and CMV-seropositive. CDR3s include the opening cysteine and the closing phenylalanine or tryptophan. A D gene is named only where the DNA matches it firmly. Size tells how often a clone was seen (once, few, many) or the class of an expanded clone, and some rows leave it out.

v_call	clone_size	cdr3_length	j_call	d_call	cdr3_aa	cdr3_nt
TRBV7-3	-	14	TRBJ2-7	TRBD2	CASSSGLAGSEQYF	TGTGCCAGCAGCTCGGGACTAGCGGGCTCCGAGCAGTACTTC
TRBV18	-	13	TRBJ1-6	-	CASSPGSNSPLHF	TGTGCCAGCTCACCAGGGAGCAATTCACCCCTCCACTTT
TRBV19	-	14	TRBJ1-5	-	CASSWAGNNQPQHF	TGTGCCAGTAGTTGGGCAGGAAACAATCAGCCCCAGCATTTT
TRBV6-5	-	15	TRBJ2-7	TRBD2	CASSYGSGGTYEQYF	TGTGCCAGCAGTTACGGATCGGGAGGGACCTACGAGCAGTACTTC
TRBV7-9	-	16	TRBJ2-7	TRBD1	CASSLARGLTTYEQYF	TGTGCCAGCAGCTTAGCGAGGGGGCTTACCACCTACGAGCAGTACTTC
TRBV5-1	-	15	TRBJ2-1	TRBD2	CASSLRAGDDNEQFF	TGCGCCAGCAGCTTGAGAGCGGGAGACGACAATGAGCAGTTCTTC
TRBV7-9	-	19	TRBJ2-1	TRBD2	CASSMGLAGGVQSYNEQFF	TGTGCCAGCAGCATGGGACTAGCGGGAGGGGTACAGTCCTACAATGAGCAGTTCTTC
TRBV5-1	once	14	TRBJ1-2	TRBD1	CASSSRDSHSGYTF	TGCGCCAGCAGCTCCCGGGACAGCCATAGCGGCTACACCTTC
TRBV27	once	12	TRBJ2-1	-	CASSAPNNEQFF	TGTGCCAGCAGTGCCCCTAACAATGAGCAGTTCTTC
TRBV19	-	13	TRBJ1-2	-	CASSIKENYGYTF	TGTGCCAGTAGTATAAAGGAGAACTATGGCTACACCTTC
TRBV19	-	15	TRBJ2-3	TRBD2	CASMRASGREATQYF	TGTGCCAGTATGCGGGCTAGCGGGAGGGAGGCTACGCAGTATTTT
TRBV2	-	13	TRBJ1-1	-	CASRRDLGTEAFF	TGTGCCAGCAGAAGGGACTTAGGCACTGAAGCTTTCTTT
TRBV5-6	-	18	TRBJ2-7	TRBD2	CASSLGDGGLGGLYEQYF	TGTGCCAGCAGCTTGGGCGATGGCGGACTAGGAGGGCTGTACGAGCAGTACTTC
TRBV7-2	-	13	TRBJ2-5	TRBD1	CASSPLTGETQYF	TGTGCCAGCAGCCCGTTGACAGGGGAGACCCAGTACTTC
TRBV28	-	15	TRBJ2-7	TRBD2	CASSPPGLAGDEQYF	TGTGCCAGCAGTCCACCGGGGCTAGCGGGAGACGAGCAGTACTTC
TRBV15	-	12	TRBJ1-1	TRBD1	CATSRGTAEAFF	TGTGCCACCAGCAGGGGGACAGCCGAAGCTTTCTTT
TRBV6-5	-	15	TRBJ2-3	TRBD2	CASNRAGPWTDTQYF	TGTGCCAGCAACCGAGCGGGGCCCTGGACAGATACGCAGTATTTT
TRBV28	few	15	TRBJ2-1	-	CASTIGGISINEQFF	TGTGCCAGCACGATCGGCGGGATCAGTATTAATGAGCAGTTCTTC
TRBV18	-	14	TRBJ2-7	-	CASSLTSSHYEQYF	TGTGCCAGCTCACTCACTAGCAGCCATTACGAGCAGTACTTC
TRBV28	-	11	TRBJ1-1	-	CASTGRRGAFF	TGTGCCAGCACGGGGAGACGTGGAGCTTTCTTT
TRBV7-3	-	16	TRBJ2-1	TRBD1	CASSLTHKGQNNEQFF	TGTGCCAGCAGCTTAACGCATAAGGGACAGAACAATGAGCAGTTCTTC
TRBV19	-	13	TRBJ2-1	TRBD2	CASKSSGSYEQFF	TGTGCCAGTAAAAGTAGCGGGAGTTATGAGCAGTTCTTC
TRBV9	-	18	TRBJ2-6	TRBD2	CASSVGLAGGSGANGLTF	TGTGCCAGCAGCGTAGGGTTAGCGGGAGGTTCTGGGGCCAACGGCCTGACTTTC
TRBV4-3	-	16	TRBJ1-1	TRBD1	CASSPTIRAGGSEAFF	TGCGCCAGCAGCCCGACGATCCGGGCAGGGGGCAGTGAAGCTTTCTTT
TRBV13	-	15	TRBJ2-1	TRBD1	CASSRGDSSYNEQFF	TGTGCCAGCAGCCGAGGGGACAGCTCCTACAATGAGCAGTTCTTC
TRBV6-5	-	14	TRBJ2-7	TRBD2	CASSYGGRAYEQYF	TGTGCCAGCAGTTACGGCGGGAGAGCATACGAGCAGTACTTC
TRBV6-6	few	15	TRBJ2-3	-	CASSYPATGTDTQYF	TGTGCCAGCAGTTACCCCGCGACTGGCACAGATACGCAGTATTTT
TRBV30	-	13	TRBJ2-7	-	CAWSVLGPYEQYF	TGTGCCTGGAGTGTACTGGGGCCCTACGAGCAGTACTTC
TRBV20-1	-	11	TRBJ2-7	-	CSAQGMYEQYF	TGCAGTGCCCAGGGCATGTACGAGCAGTACTTC
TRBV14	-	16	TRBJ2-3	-	CASSQPSAREVDTQYF	TGTGCCAGCAGCCAACCGAGCGCCAGGGAGGTAGATACGCAGTATTTT
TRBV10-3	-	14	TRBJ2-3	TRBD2	CAIRREAPTDTQYF	TGTGCCATCCGGCGGGAGGCCCCCACAGATACGCAGTATTTT
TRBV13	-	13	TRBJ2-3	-	CASSLGVTDTQYF	TGTGCCAGCAGCTTGGGCGTCACAGATACGCAGTATTTT
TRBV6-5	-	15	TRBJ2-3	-	CASSYSSPPRDTQYF	TGTGCCAGCAGTTACTCCTCTCCTCCTAGAGATACGCAGTATTTT
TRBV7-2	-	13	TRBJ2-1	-	CASSLGAVNEQFF	TGTGCCAGCAGCTTAGGGGCCGTAAATGAGCAGTTCTTC
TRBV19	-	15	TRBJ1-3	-	CASSIEPRVGNTIYF	TGTGCCAGTAGTATAGAACCCAGGGTTGGAAACACCATATATTTT
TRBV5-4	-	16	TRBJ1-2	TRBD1	CASSAGGMTGGGGYTF	TGTGCCAGCAGCGCCGGTGGGATGACAGGGGGCGGAGGCTACACCTTC
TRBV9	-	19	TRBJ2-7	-	CASSVSWAGRTGANYEQYF	TGTGCCAGCAGCGTATCCTGGGCGGGGAGAACGGGAGCAAATTACGAGCAGTACTTC